The rows below give T cell receptor beta chains drawn from one sample of a study of cytomegalovirus exposure and HLA in healthy donors. Repertoires were generated with immunoSEQ multiplex PCR, while TCRdb's copy carries only in-frame clones and drops some. The table has 250,000 to 350,000 clones, more than 80% seen once. The material sequenced was PBMCs. All receptors come from a man aged 40-49 years in good health and CMV-seropositive. CDR3s include the opening cysteine and the closing phenylalanine or tryptophan. The D gene is left open where the match is weak. Clone size is not always given. Where it is, it says once, few, many or a class for expanded clones.

cdr3_length,j_call,v_call,d_call,clone_size,cdr3_nt,cdr3_aa
15,TRBJ1-2,TRBV9,-,-,TGTGCCAGCAGCAGGGGGTGGGGCGTGAACTATGGCTACACCTTC,CASSRGWGVNYGYTF
16,TRBJ2-1,TRBV6-1,-,-,TGTGCCAGCAGTGAATGGGCTAGCCGCCCCTACAATGAGCAGTTCTTC,CASSEWASRPYNEQFF
13,TRBJ1-2,TRBV6-5,-,-,TGTGCCAGCAAAAGGACAGCCGCCTATGGCTACACCTTC,CASKRTAAYGYTF
15,TRBJ2-3,TRBV18,TRBD2,once,TGTGCCAGCTCACCCCTAAGCGGGAGGACAGATACGCAGTATTTT,CASSPLSGRTDTQYF
15,TRBJ1-3,TRBV5-5,-,-,TGTGCCAGCAGCTTAGACGGAGACTCTGGAAACACCATATATTTT,CASSLDGDSGNTIYF
18,TRBJ2-3,TRBV25-1,-,-,TGTGCCAGCAGTGGCCCTGCGTGGACAGGGAGGGACCGAGATACGCAGTATTTT,CASSGPAWTGRDRDTQYF
18,TRBJ2-7,TRBV27,TRBD2,-,TGTGCCAGCAGTTCGCCGGGACTAGCGGGAGTTCCTACCTACGAGCAGTACTTC,CASSSPGLAGVPTYEQYF
16,TRBJ1-1,TRBV14,-,-,TGTGCCAGCAGCCAAGATGACGACAGGTTGAACACTGAAGCTTTCTTT,CASSQDDDRLNTEAFF
15,TRBJ2-7,TRBV28,-,-,TGTGCCAGCAGTTTACGGGGAAAGGGCAAGGGCGAGCAGTACTTC,CASSLRGKGKGEQYF
15,TRBJ2-1,TRBV11-2,TRBD2,-,TGTGCCAGCAGCTTAGGGACTAGCGGTTACAATGAGCAGTTCTTC,CASSLGTSGYNEQFF